Each of the 26 T cell receptor beta chains below was sequenced from the same sample in a study of yellow fever vaccine responses in identical twins. Each CDR3 protein is one row after TCRdb ran MiXCR on the RT-PCR reads. The data hold tens of thousands of distinct CDR3 sequences, with almost 60% observed a single time. The sample consisted of T cells from blood (PBMCs), unsorted or a sorted subset (not recorded which), taken before or after yellow fever vaccination (not recorded which). The receptors here all came from a woman aged 18-30 years who received the yellow fever vaccine.

The chain has TRBV3-1 and TRBJ1-2; D unclear. Trimming shortened V by 0 bases and J by 6 bases, and 11 bases separated the two germline ends. This CDR3 region has 14 residues. CDR1 and CDR2 (germline): LGHDT, YNNKEL (reference sequence). CDR3 DNA sequence: TGTGCCAGCAGCCAAGATATAAGTACACATGGCTACACCTTC. Protein product: CASSQDISTHGYTF.

This CDR3 reads CASSAGSSGNTIYF. CDR3 nucleotide sequence: TGCGCCAGCAGCGCAGGGAGCTCTGGAAACACCATATATTTT. The V gene is TRBV10-1, the J gene TRBJ1-3, with D perhaps matching TRBD1 (5 bases). V was pared by 6 bases and J by 0 bases, with 9 bases between. The CDR3 consists of 14 residues. Germline assignment: CDR1 WNHNN and CDR2 SYGVQD (reference sequence).

This clonotype was detected only a few times. The V and J genes are TRBV29-1 and TRBJ2-1; D perhaps matches TRBD1 (6 bases). The germline gives CDR1 SQVTM, CDR2 ANQGSEA. Trimming cost V 2 bases and J 3 bases, with 14 bases left between them. This CDR3 spans 15 amino acids. The CDR3 DNA sequence: TGCAGCGTTGAATTGTTGGACAGCAACTACAATGAGCAGTTCTTC. It translates to CSVELLDSNYNEQFF.

This clonotype was recorded a few times. The chain couples TRBV15 to TRBJ2-7, with 11 bases fitting TRBD1. The CDR3 consists of 14 residues. The junction had 6 bases not matched to a gene; V was cut back by 5 bases and J by 6 bases. The germline CDR1 and CDR2 sequences are LNHNV and YYDKDF (reference sequence). For the CDR3, the DNA is TGTGCCACCAGCCGAGGACAGGGGGCAGTCGAGCAGTACTTC. It is translated as CATSRGQGAVEQYF.

The chain is built from TRBV11-3 and TRBJ2-7; 12 bases map to TRBD2. Losses at the gene ends were 1 base for V and 5 bases for J; bases not matched to a gene: 6. The germline gives CDR1 SGHNT, CDR2 YENEEA. The CDR3 has 16 amino acids. The CDR3 sequence is CASSLGDTSGRNEQYF. Written as DNA, the CDR3 is TGTGCCAGCAGCTTAGGGGACACTAGCGGGAGGAACGAGCAGTACTTC.

The CDR3 is CSVSAGYSYNEQFF. CDR3 nucleotides: TGCAGCGTTTCTGCCGGGTACTCCTACAATGAGCAGTTCTTC. The chain joins TRBV29-1 to TRBJ2-1; D call uncertain. This CDR3 is 14 amino acids long. Germline values: CDR1 SQVTM, CDR2 ANQGSEA. Trimming pared 5 bases from V and 0 bases from J, leaving 11 bases between.

J is TRBJ2-7 and V is TRBV2; maybe TRBD1 (5 bases). The germline V and J ends were trimmed by 10 bases and 1 base, with 8 bases remaining between them. The CDR3 covers 11 residues. Germline CDR1 SNHLY, CDR2 FYNNEI. CDR3 bases: TGTGCCATCCGACAGTCCTACGAGCAGTACTTC. This codes for CAIRQSYEQYF.

V usage is TRBV11-3 and J usage is TRBJ2-5; 9 bases are shared with TRBD1. V gave up 5 bases and J gave up 4 bases; unmatched junction bases: 5. CDR1 SGHNT and CDR2 YENEEA come from the germline V gene. This CDR3 has 14 amino acids. CDR3 residues: CASSTSGQGETQYF. In DNA form, the CDR3 reads TGTGCCAGCAGCACCTCGGGACAGGGAGAGACCCAGTACTTC. The full variable domain, rest sourced from reference TRBV11-3 and TRBJ2-5, is EAGVVQSPRYKIIEKKQPVAFWCNPISGHNTLYWYLQNLGQGPELLIRYENEEAVDDSQLPKDRFSAERLKGVDSTLKIQPAELGDSAVYLCASSTSGQGETQYFGPGTRLLVL.

The chain employs TRBV13 and TRBJ2-7; D call uncertain. Germline CDR1 reads PRHDT; CDR2 reads FYEKMQ (reference sequence). The CDR3 extends over 13 amino acids. V gave up 0 bases and J gave up 2 bases, with 5 bases separating them. The CDR3 spells CASSLGSTYEQYV. CDR3 DNA: TGTGCCAGCAGCTTAGGCAGTACCTACGAGCAGTACGTC.

This clonotype showed up just once. V usage is TRBV5-6 and J usage is TRBJ2-3, with 8 bases lining up with TRBD2. The CDR3 is 17 amino acids. Germline trimming cut 3 bases from V and 3 bases from J; bases unmatched to any gene: 12. Germline CDR1 SGHDT, CDR2 YYEEEE. The CDR3 nucleotides read TGTGCCAGCAGCTGGGATCTAGCGGGTGTTGATACAGATACGCAGTATTTT. This translates into CASSWDLAGVDTDTQYF. Based on the CDR3 plus reference TRBV5-6 and TRBJ2-3, the full variable domain is DAGVTQSPTHLIKTRGQQVTLRCSPKSGHDTVSWYQQALGQGPQFIFQYYEEEERQRGNFPDRFSGHQFPNYSSELNVNALLLGDSALYLCASSWDLAGVDTDTQYFGPGTRLTVL.

This clonotype was seen more than once but under ten times. The V and J genes are TRBV29-1 and TRBJ2-1; D is unresolved. This CDR3 is built from 10 residues. Germline V gene data show CDR1 as SQVTM and CDR2 as ANQGSEA. V was pared by 6 bases and J by 6 bases, with 6 bases between. CDR3: CSVNTNEQFF. The CDR3 DNA sequence: TGCAGCGTAAACACCAATGAGCAGTTCTTC.

This clonotype was observed a handful of times. The genes are TRBV9 and TRBJ2-1, with no clear D. The germline V gene encodes CDR1 SGDLS and CDR2 YYNGEE. V was trimmed by 3 bases and J by 5 bases, leaving 15 bases between them. The CDR3 has 15 residues. CDR3 in amino acids: CASSEPPRFNNEQFF. The CDR3 bases are TGTGCCAGCAGCGAGCCCCCCCGCTTCAACAATGAGCAGTTCTTC.

The CDR3 DNA is TGCAGCGTGACGATCGGGCTAGCGGGGACCAAGGTGACCCAGTACTTC. Protein sequence: CSVTIGLAGTKVTQYF. The V call is TRBV29-1, the J call TRBJ2-5, with 9 positions matching TRBD2. V was pared by 6 bases and J by 7 bases, with 18 bases of the junction left unmatched. This CDR3 contains 16 residues. The V gene's germline CDR1 is SQVTM and CDR2 ANQGSEA.

There are a few counts of this clonotype. The chain couples TRBV5-6 to TRBJ2-5; tentatively, D is TRBD1 (5 bases). Between the trimmed V and J ends, which lost 1 base and 4 bases, there was a span of 11 bases. Germline CDR1 SGHDT, CDR2 YYEEEE. The CDR3 has 14 amino acids. CDR3 coding DNA: TGTGCCAGCAGCTTGATGGGGCCCCGAGAGACCCAGTACTTC. This sequence encodes CASSLMGPRETQYF.

CDR3 sequence reads: CASSQQSGRANEQFF. In DNA form, the CDR3 reads TGTGCCAGCAGCCAACAAAGCGGGAGGGCCAATGAGCAGTTCTTC. The rearrangement joins TRBV4-2 to TRBJ2-1; 10 bases fit TRBD2. This CDR3 spans 15 amino acids. In germline, CDR1 is LGHNA, CDR2 YNFKEQ. The V and J ends lost 2 bases and 6 bases, in that order; junction bases with no gene match: 4.

The V call is TRBV29-1, the J call TRBJ2-3, with D possibly TRBD1 on 6 matching bases. Trimming pared 4 bases from V and 3 bases from J, leaving 14 bases between. This CDR3 comprises 14 residues. The germline gives CDR1 SQVTM, CDR2 ANQGSEA. The CDR3 DNA is TGCAGCGTTGTCTTTCCTCAGGGGACAGATACGCAGTATTTT. Its protein product is CSVVFPQGTDTQYF.

The gene calls are TRBV2 and TRBJ1-1; 7 bases fit TRBD1. The germline CDR1 and CDR2 sequences are SNHLY and FYNNEI. The V segment lost 2 bases and the J segment 7 bases; nucleotides outside the gene matches: 4. The CDR3 is 13 amino acids. CDR3 coding DNA: TGTGCCAGCAGTGAACAGGGGGTTCATGAAGCTTTCTTT. It yields the protein CASSEQGVHEAFF.

V usage is TRBV10-3 and J usage is TRBJ1-2; TRBD1 agrees at 7 bases. The CDR3 contains 14 residues. Per germline, CDR1 ENHRY and CDR2 SYGVKD. After removal of 0 bases from V and 5 bases from J, the junction contained 3 bases not matched to a gene. Here the CDR3 DNA reads TGTGCCATCAGTGAGTCGACAGGGATATATGGCTACACCTTC. Its protein product is CAISESTGIYGYTF.

The chain links TRBV9 to TRBJ1-2; D gene unclear. The CDR3 is made up of 14 amino acids. Germline loops: CDR1 SGDLS, CDR2 YYNGEE. V was cut by 7 bases and J by 3 bases, with 16 bases left in between. CDR3 nucleotides: TGTGCCAGCTCCCCCGGGGTGTTGTACTATGGCTACACCTTC. Amino acids: CASSPGVLYYGYTF.

The V gene is TRBV12-3 or TRBV12-4, the J gene TRBJ1-5, with D perhaps matching TRBD1 (5 bases). The CDR3 has 15 amino acids. Trimming shortened V by 1 base and J by 4 bases, and 11 bases separated the two germline ends. This chain's CDR3 is CASSLDGGPNQPQHF. The DNA of the CDR3 is TGTGCCAGCAGTTTAGATGGGGGACCTAATCAGCCCCAGCATTTT.

The chain carries TRBV9 and TRBJ2-1, with D perhaps matching TRBD2 (6 bases). The germline CDR1 and CDR2 sequences are SGDLS and YYNGEE. CDR3 length: 13 amino acids. The V end lost 2 bases, the J end lost 5 bases, and 8 bases lay between the germline ends. The CDR3 is CASSVGLNNEQFF. DNA for the CDR3: TGTGCCAGCAGCGTGGGACTCAACAATGAGCAGTTCTTC. The entire variable domain, with the rest obtained from reference TRBV9 and TRBJ2-1, is as follows: DSGVTQTPKHLITATGQRVTLRCSPRSGDLSVYWYQQSLDQGLQFLIQYYNGEERAKGNILERFSAQQFPDLHSELNLSSLELGDSALYFCASSVGLNNEQFFGPGTRLTVL.

In DNA, the CDR3 is TGTGCCAGCAGCTTATATGTAAACTCCTTAACAGATACGCAGTATTTT. Translation gives CASSLYVNSLTDTQYF. The rearrangement joins TRBV7-6 to TRBJ2-3; no reliable D call. The CDR3 is 16 residues long. V lost 2 bases and J 3 bases, leaving 15 bases between the germline ends. Germline CDR1 is SGHVS and CDR2 is FNYEAQ.

The rearrangement joins TRBV12-3 or TRBV12-4 to TRBJ2-5; D is undetermined. The CDR3 contains 14 residues. The ends were cut back, 3 bases at V and 2 bases at J, with 10 bases in the middle. Written as DNA, the CDR3 is TGTGCCAGCAGTTTTCCCCGTAGACAAGAGACCCAGTACTTC. Protein product: CASSFPRRQETQYF.

The V and J genes are TRBV7-9 and TRBJ2-1; tentatively, D is TRBD1 (6 bases). The CDR3 runs 14 residues. Germline V gives CDR1 SEHNR, CDR2 FQNEAQ (reference sequence). V lost 7 bases and J lost 7, with 17 bases in between. Here the CDR3 DNA reads TGTGCCAGCACCCCGGACAGAGAGCGGAATGAGCAGTTCTTC. Encoded protein: CASTPDRERNEQFF.

There are a few counts of this clonotype. The chain employs TRBV28 and TRBJ2-3; D call uncertain. V was pared by 5 bases and J by 0 bases, with 12 bases between. Germline CDR1 is MDHEN and CDR2 is SYDVKM. The CDR3 consists of 15 residues. DNA of the CDR3: TGTGCCAGCAGTCTGACACCAACCAGCACAGATACGCAGTATTTT. Its translation is CASSLTPTSTDTQYF. The entire variable domain, with the rest obtained from reference TRBV28 and TRBJ2-3, is as follows: DVKVTQSSRYLVKRTGEKVFLECVQDMDHENMFWYRQDPGLGLRLIYFSYDVKMKEKGDIPEGYSVSREKKERFSLILESASTNQTSMYLCASSLTPTSTDTQYFGPGTRLTVL.

Of note for this clonotype: Given the absence of the conserved phenylalanine or tryptophan at the CDR3 end, a read error is likely. This sequence joins TRBV7-6 and TRBJ1-5; no clear D. The germline V gene encodes CDR1 SGHVS and CDR2 FNYEAQ. V lost 0 bases, J lost 7 bases, and 10 bases lay in between. The CDR3 is 14 residues long. The CDR3 loop is CASSLALEGQPQHS. The CDR3 DNA follows: TGTGCCAGCAGCTTAGCGCTGGAAGGACAGCCCCAGCATTCT.